This TCR beta chain stems from a study of Ad26.COV2.S vaccination and SARS-CoV-2 variants. Study-wide results and limits: Total responses of T cells may have been underestimated by the analyses of TCR breadth and depth.

This sample's treatment: around 19 received Ad26.COV2.S at low or high dose, single or two shots; about five received placebo; per-sample allocation not given. Day 63 following the first vaccine or placebo injection was when the samples were taken. J was trimmed by 1 base and V by 4 bases; bases with no gene match: 5. The CDR3 is 15 residues long. CDR1 is SGHNT and CDR2 is YYREEE in the germline V gene (reference sequence). Note on this clone: What it recognizes is unknown.

Profiled with immunoSEQ multiplex PCR; TCRdb holds only in-frame clones, not every one. The data contain hundreds of thousands of clones, 80% to 90% of them singletons. Source: peripheral blood, taken in a trial of Ad26.COV2.S vaccine versus placebo. The chain has TRBV5-4 and TRBJ1-1, with 9 bases identical to TRBD1. The receptor's source is a person between 18 and 65 years old who received the Ad26.COV2.S COVID-19 vaccine or a placebo. The CDR3 here is CASSTWDRANTEAFF. For the CDR3, the DNA is TGTGCCAGCAGCACCTGGGACAGGGCGAACACTGAAGCTTTCTTT.